The 32 T cell receptor beta chains reported below all come from one sample, sequenced in a study of blood T cell repertoires in COVID-19. TCRdb's table, derived via immunoSEQ multiplex PCR, lists solely in-frame clones and lacks some. The data contain 150,000 to 250,000 clones, approximately 84% of them singletons. Sequencing was carried out using peripheral blood. These receptors were collected from a human donor with acute or convalescent COVID-19. The donor label of this sample is uncertain.

V gene TRBV5-1 combines with J gene TRBJ2-1, with 7 bases lining up with TRBD2. V lost 2 bases, J lost 5 bases, and 4 bases stayed unmatched. Germline CDR1 SGHRS, CDR2 YFSETQ. This CDR3 is 14 amino acids long. The CDR3 region has the DNA TGCGCCAGCAGCTTCCGAGGGAGGGACAATGAGCAGTTCTTC. Encoded protein: CASSFRGRDNEQFF.

This clone was picked up a small number of times. The gene calls are TRBV28 and TRBJ2-7; 7 positions match TRBD2. There are 14 residues in the CDR3. V was pared by 5 bases and J by 0 bases, with 4 bases of the junction left unmatched. From germline, CDR1 is MDHEN and CDR2 SYDVKM. The CDR3 loop reads CASSGGGSSYEQYF. Written as DNA, the CDR3 is TGTGCCAGCAGTGGGGGAGGGAGCTCCTACGAGCAGTACTTC.

This chain links TRBV19 with TRBJ2-7, with 10 bases aligning to TRBD2. J was trimmed by 5 bases and V by 5 bases; bases with no gene match: 6. CDR3 length: 14 residues. Germline lookup yields CDR1 LNHDA and CDR2 SQIVND (reference sequence). The CDR3 DNA reads as TGTGCCAGTAGTGCTAGCGGGAGTCTCAACGAGCAGTACTTC. As protein: CASSASGSLNEQYF.

The genes are TRBV6-5 and TRBJ1-2; 9 nucleotides match TRBD1. The germline gives CDR1 MNHEY, CDR2 SVGAGI. V shed 6 bases, J shed 4 bases, and the junction held 9 bases outside the gene matches. The CDR3 extends over 15 amino acids. CDR3 nucleotides: TGTGCCAGCAGCCGATCCCGGGACAGGGTCTATGGCTACACCTTC. This codes for CASSRSRDRVYGYTF.

About this clone: Other DNA variants within this sample encode the same CDR3. The chain couples TRBV3-1 (or the pseudogene TRBV3-2) to TRBJ2-2; 8 positions agree with TRBD1. Germline V CDR1 and CDR2: LGHDT, YNNKEL (reference sequence). This CDR3 spans 15 amino acids. Germline trimming cut 4 bases from V and 1 base from J; bases unmatched to any gene: 2. The CDR3 bases are TGTGCCAGCAGCCTCGGACAGGGGAACACCGGGGAGCTGTTTTTT. It is translated as CASSLGQGNTGELFF.

V usage is TRBV5-1 and J usage is TRBJ2-4; the match to TRBD2 covers 10 bases. CDR3 length: 20 amino acids. Per the germline V gene, CDR1 is SGHRS and CDR2 is YFSETQ. The V and J ends lost 0 bases and 0 bases, in that order; junction bases with no gene match: 12. In nucleotides, the CDR3 is TGCGCCAGCAGCTTGGAATCCAGAGCGGGAGGGCCGGTAGCCAAAAACATTCAGTACTTC. Its protein product is CASSLESRAGGPVAKNIQYF.

The chain employs TRBV2 and TRBJ1-1; D is undetermined. Trimming stripped 9 bases from V and 0 bases from J, with 11 bases between. From germline, CDR1 is SNHLY and CDR2 FYNNEI. The CDR3 contains 13 residues. CDR3 in amino acids: CASDSPLNTEAFF. The CDR3 DNA follows: TGTGCCAGTGACTCCCCCTTGAACACTGAAGCTTTCTTT.

The rearrangement links TRBV18 to TRBJ1-2; 8 bases match TRBD1. The CDR3 runs to 17 residues. V lost 3 bases to trimming and J lost 0 bases; unmatched junction nucleotides: 9. The V gene's germline CDR1 is KGHSH and CDR2 LQKENI. DNA for the CDR3: TGTGCCAGCTCACCGGGGTCAAAGACAGGGGCTAACTATGGCTACACCTTC. This codes for CASSPGSKTGANYGYTF.

This chain connects TRBV24-1 to TRBJ2-2, with no clear D. V was cut by 4 bases and J by 2 bases, with 7 bases left in between. This CDR3 is built from 14 residues. CDR1 KGHDR and CDR2 SFDVKD come from the germline V gene. The CDR3 bases are TGTGCCACCAGTGACATAGTTAACACCGGGGAGCTGTTTTTT. This gives the protein CATSDIVNTGELFF.

This clone was observed a handful of times. The chain employs TRBV4-3 and TRBJ1-2; D is unclear. The CDR3 is 14 amino acids. The germline V gene encodes CDR1 LGHNA and CDR2 YSLEER. The V and J ends lost 0 bases and 0 bases respectively, with 5 bases between them. Here the CDR3 reads CASSQELSNYGYTF. The CDR3 DNA reads TGCGCCAGCAGCCAAGAGCTATCTAACTATGGCTACACCTTC.

This chain joins TRBV6-4 and TRBJ2-7, with 9 bases fitting TRBD2. Looked up from germline, CDR1 is MRHNA and CDR2 is SNTAGT. V dropped 6 bases and J dropped 0; count of bases not matched to a gene: 6. The CDR3 contains 15 residues. CDR3 amino acids: CASSGRGGSSYEQYF. The CDR3 nucleotides read TGTGCCAGCAGCGGGCGGGGGGGAAGCTCCTACGAGCAGTACTTC.

This chain joins TRBV2 and TRBJ1-5; D may be TRBD1 (6 bases). Deletions cut 3 bases from V and 4 bases from J, with 16 bases between. This CDR3 has 16 amino acids. Per the germline V gene, CDR1 is SNHLY and CDR2 is FYNNEI. The CDR3 nucleotides are TGTGCCAGCAGTGAGGGCAGGGGAGTAGGGAATCAGCCCCAGCATTTT. Translation gives CASSEGRGVGNQPQHF. The full variable domain, with the rest looked up from reference TRBV2 and TRBJ1-5, is EPEVTQTPSHQVTQMGQEVILRCVPISNHLYFYWYRQILGQKVEFLVSFYNNEISEKSEIFDDQFSVERPDGSNFTLKIRSTKLEDSAMYFCASSEGRGVGNQPQHFGDGTRLSIL.

This clone was recorded a few times. The sample carries other DNA sequences with the same CDR3. The J gene is TRBJ1-2, the V gene TRBV27, with 7 positions matching TRBD1. V shed 5 bases, J shed 2 bases, and the junction held 8 bases outside the gene matches. Germline V CDR1 and CDR2: MNHEY, SMNVEV (reference sequence). This CDR3 region has 15 residues. The CDR3 DNA sequence: TGTGCCAGCAGTCCAACACCGACAGGGAACTATGGCTACACCTTC. Translation gives CASSPTPTGNYGYTF.

The chain is built from TRBV2 and TRBJ1-2; D not resolved. Germline V lookup: CDR1 SNHLY, CDR2 FYNNEI. This CDR3 has 14 amino acids. V was cut by 1 base and J by 6 bases, with 12 bases left in between. As DNA, the CDR3 is TGTGCCAGCAGTGAAGAAGTCAGTTCGAATGGCTACACCTTC. Residues: CASSEEVSSNGYTF. Drawing the rest from reference TRBV2 and TRBJ1-2, the complete variable domain is EPEVTQTPSHQVTQMGQEVILRCVPISNHLYFYWYRQILGQKVEFLVSFYNNEISEKSEIFDDQFSVERPDGSNFTLKIRSTKLEDSAMYFCASSEEVSSNGYTFGSGTRLTVV.

J is TRBJ1-1 and V is TRBV9, with 12 bases fitting TRBD1. Looked up from germline, CDR1 is SGDLS and CDR2 is YYNGEE. V shed 4 bases, J shed 0 bases, and the junction held 4 bases outside the gene matches. The CDR3 is made up of 16 amino acids. CDR3 bases: TGTGCCAGCAGCAAGGGACAGGGGGCCGTGAACACTGAAGCTTTCTTT. This gives the protein CASSKGQGAVNTEAFF. The full variable domain, in which reference TRBV9 and TRBJ1-1 provide the parts outside the CDR3, is DSGVTQTPKHLITATGQRVTLRCSPRSGDLSVYWYQQSLDQGLQFLIQYYNGEERAKGNILERFSAQQFPDLHSELNLSSLELGDSALYFCASSKGQGAVNTEAFFGQGTRLTVV.

This rearrangement joins TRBV9 to TRBJ2-2; possibly TRBD1 for D (6 bases). Trimming left V 0 bases short and J 0 bases short, with 12 bases between. Germline CDR1 reads SGDLS; CDR2 reads YYNGEE. The CDR3 totals 17 residues. In DNA, the CDR3 is TGTGCCAGCAGCGTAGCCCCGACAGGTTCGAACACCGGGGAGCTGTTTTTT. This sequence encodes CASSVAPTGSNTGELFF.

The rearrangement uses TRBV5-8 and TRBJ1-3; D gene ambiguous. This CDR3 region has 12 residues. Germline loops: CDR1 SGHTS, CDR2 YDEGEE. Trimming left V 5 bases short and J 4 bases short, with 7 bases between. CDR3 protein: CASRIQGNTIYF. CDR3 nucleotide sequence: TGTGCCAGCAGGATACAGGGAAACACCATATATTTT.

The chain recombines TRBV11-3 with TRBJ1-5; D unclear. Trimming removed 5 bases at V and 5 bases at J, with 4 bases between. The CDR3 sequence is 11 residues long. The germline V gene has CDR1 SGHNT and CDR2 YENEEA. The CDR3: CASSQYQPQHF. In nucleotides, the CDR3 is TGTGCCAGCAGCCAGTATCAGCCCCAGCATTTT.

The chain links TRBV29-1 to TRBJ2-4; 7 nucleotides agree with TRBD1. The germline V gene has CDR1 SQVTM and CDR2 ANQGSEA. Trimming cost V 4 bases and J 8 bases; bases outside gene matches: 11. The CDR3 is 14 amino acids. CDR3 sequence reads: CSVGDRGLRDIQYF. As DNA, the CDR3 is TGCAGCGTTGGGGATAGGGGGCTTCGGGACATTCAGTACTTC.

The V gene is TRBV19, the J gene TRBJ2-2; 15 positions match TRBD2. There are 18 residues in the CDR3. CDR1 is LNHDA and CDR2 is SQIVND in the germline V gene (reference sequence). Trimming removed 9 bases from V and 5 bases from J; junction bases left unmatched: 13. CDR3 in DNA: TGTGCCAGCCTCCCGGGACTAGCGGGAGGCGGCTTAACCGGGGAGCTGTTTTTT. Residues: CASLPGLAGGGLTGELFF.

As regards this clone: Other nucleotide sequences from this sample produce the same CDR3. J is TRBJ1-2 and V is TRBV5-4; tentatively, D is TRBD1 (6 bases). The germline CDR1 and CDR2 sequences are SGHNT and YYREEE (reference sequence). Between the trimmed V and J ends, which lost 4 bases and 4 bases, there was a span of 8 bases. The CDR3 has 12 residues. CDR3 in DNA: TGTGCCAGCAGCCTGGACAGCTATGGCTACACCTTC. It is translated as CASSLDSYGYTF. The full variable domain, its missing parts supplied by reference TRBV5-4 and TRBJ1-2, is ETGVTQSPTHLIKTRGQQVTLRCSSQSGHNTVSWYQQALGQGPQFIFQYYREEENGRGNFPPRFSGLQFPNYSSELNVNALELDDSALYLCASSLDSYGYTFGSGTRLTVV.

This chain connects TRBV5-4 to TRBJ2-7; D is perhaps TRBD2 (5 bases). Trimming left V 4 bases short and J 2 bases short, with 13 bases between. The CDR3 length is 14 residues. CDR1 SGHNT and CDR2 YYREEE come from the germline V gene (reference sequence). CDR3 amino acids: CASSPGSPTYEQYF. The CDR3, as DNA: TGTGCCAGCAGCCCGGGGTCGCCTACCTACGAGCAGTACTTC.

The CDR3 DNA reads TGTGCCAGCAGCTTAAGCAGTCTAGCGGGTCCCTACGAGCAGTACTTC. It yields the protein CASSLSSLAGPYEQYF. The V gene is TRBV7-9, the J gene TRBJ2-7; 8 bases agree with TRBD2. V shed 2 bases, J shed 2 bases, and the junction held 8 bases outside the gene matches. In germline, CDR1 is SEHNR, CDR2 FQNEAQ (reference sequence). CDR3 length equals 16 residues.

This clone was detected once. V usage is TRBV18 and J usage is TRBJ2-6; D possibly corresponds to TRBD1 (6 bases). This CDR3 comprises 16 residues. The ends were cut back, 2 bases at V and 3 bases at J, with 11 bases in the middle. Looked up from germline, CDR1 is KGHSH and CDR2 is LQKENI. CDR3 DNA sequence: TGTGCCAGCTCACCATTCCCAGGGGATGGGGCCAACGTCCTGACTTTC. Encoded protein: CASSPFPGDGANVLTF.

This chain uses TRBV30 with TRBJ1-1; the D gene is possibly TRBD1 (6 bases). The germline CDR1 and CDR2 sequences are GTSNPN and SVGIG (reference sequence). The CDR3 runs to 15 residues. V dropped 3 bases and J dropped 2 bases, with 16 bases sitting between them. CDR3 region: CAWRPSGVLNTEAFF. In DNA, the CDR3 is TGTGCCTGGAGACCTTCAGGGGTCCTTAACACTGAAGCTTTCTTT.

This chain links TRBV24-1 with TRBJ2-7; 7 positions match TRBD2. The CDR3 extends over 13 amino acids. The germline gives CDR1 KGHDR, CDR2 SFDVKD. The ends lost 5 bases at V and 5 bases at J; junction bases unmatched: 5. The CDR3: CATSALGGNEQYF. The CDR3 region has the DNA TGTGCCACCAGTGCCCTGGGGGGGAACGAGCAGTACTTC.

The chain has TRBV3-1 (or the pseudogene TRBV3-2) and TRBJ1-4; a possible D gene is TRBD1 (5 bases). This CDR3 comprises 15 residues. The germline CDR1 and CDR2 sequences are LGHDT and YNNKEL (reference sequence). Trimming removed 4 bases from V and 5 bases from J, with 14 bases in between. The CDR3 nucleotides are TGTGCCAGCAGCCCCGACCAACGGGGGAATGAAAAACTGTTTTTT. Residues: CASSPDQRGNEKLFF.

On this clone itself: Additional DNA sequences in this sample encode the identical CDR3. The chain is built from TRBV5-1 and TRBJ2-7, with a possible D match to TRBD2 (6 bases). V lost 0 bases to trimming and J lost 1 base, with 8 bases between them. The CDR3 has 14 amino acids. Germline V gene data show CDR1 as SGHRS and CDR2 as YFSETQ. CDR3 DNA: TGCGCCAGCAGCTTGGTGGAGGGTTCCTACGAGCAGTACTTC. Its protein is CASSLVEGSYEQYF.

The chain links TRBV5-1 to TRBJ2-2; D unresolved. V lost 1 base to trimming and J lost 1 base, with 8 bases between them. This CDR3 comprises 15 residues. CDR1 and CDR2 from the germline V gene are SGHRS and YFSETQ. As DNA, the CDR3 is TGCGCCAGCAGCTTGAGCACTGTGAACACCGGGGAGCTGTTTTTT. Translating it yields CASSLSTVNTGELFF.

This clone was picked up one time. The rearrangement uses TRBV6-1 and TRBJ2-7; 7 bases fit TRBD2. The junction had 11 bases not matched to a gene; V was cut back by 4 bases and J by 2 bases. The CDR3 length is 16 residues. CDR1 and CDR2 from the germline V gene are MNHNS and SASEGT. In DNA form, the CDR3 reads TGTGCCAGCAGTGCCCAGGGCAGCGGGGATCCCTACGAGCAGTACTTC. Translated, it gives CASSAQGSGDPYEQYF.

This chain connects TRBV19 to TRBJ2-7; D unclear. In germline, CDR1 is LNHDA, CDR2 SQIVND (reference sequence). V was clipped by 4 bases and J by 2 bases, with 3 bases between them. The CDR3 is 11 amino acids. In DNA, the CDR3 is TGTGCCAGTAGTACAACCTACGAGCAGTACTTC. This sequence encodes CASSTTYEQYF.

This clone was recorded a few times. The chain carries TRBV3-1 (or the pseudogene TRBV3-2) and TRBJ2-7; possibly TRBD2 for D (6 bases). The CDR3 contains 16 residues. V was clipped by 1 base and J by 8 bases, with 21 bases between them. Germline loops: CDR1 LGHDT, CDR2 YNNKEL (reference sequence). CDR3 coding DNA: TGTGCCAGCAGCCAAGCCGGCGATCCCGGAGGGACGAAGCAGTACTTC. Translating gives CASSQAGDPGGTKQYF.